This T cell receptor (beta chain) was found in a study of T-cell memory formation after mild COVID-19. V trimming: 5 bases; J trimming: 2 bases; junction bases outside the gene matches: 8. CDR1 KGHSH and CDR2 LQKENI come from the germline V gene. CDR3 length equals 16 residues. This clonotype was counted between two and nine times. The antigen is unknown. Study outcomes and limitations: The study detected some responding clones in pre-infection memory, suggesting cross-reactive memory joined.

Each CDR3 protein is one row after TCRdb ran MiXCR on the 5' RACE reads. The sample shows more than 350,000 distinct CDR3 sequences, around 21% of them seen only once. The TCR sequence derives from an adult woman who had mild COVID-19 (a few samples of this study predate the infection). Cell type and time point are not known. V and J are TRBV18 and TRBJ1-5; 8 bases align to TRBD1. Material for sequencing was PBMCs or a T cell subset sorted from them (not recorded which). This chain's CDR3 is CASSSIPGQGNQPQHF. CDR3 sequence (DNA): TGTGCCAGCTCAAGTATACCGGGACAGGGCAATCAGCCCCAGCATTTT.